Below are 32 T cell receptor beta chains sequenced from a single sample in a study of shared clonotypes between healthy human individuals (TCRdb year 2020). To prepare the library, the immunoSEQ multiplex PCR assay was applied. TCRdb obtained this table from immuneACCESS and retained in-frame rearrangements with V and J assigned. These tables miss some clones; where compared with another copy, unresolved V genes account for less than half of the shortfall, and the remainder is unexplained. The sample table contains about 2,200,000 clones; only one count was recorded for under 95% of them. Around 1.7% of the sample lies in the top ten. CD8 naive samples were CD45RO-negative cells positively selected for CCR7, giving a CD45RA+CCR7+ population that excluded TemRA cells. Sequencing was performed on naive CD8+ T cells from PBMCs. The sample's cell subset or site label is to be understood as: CD45RA+CCR7+. The receptor set was obtained from a young man in good health. Some clones in this sample may be carry-over from other donors' samples.

The chain has TRBV5-1 and TRBJ2-7, with TRBD2 matching over 8 bases. Trimming at V came to 2 bases and at J to 5 bases, leaving 6 bases not matched to a gene. Germline V gene lookup returns CDR1 SGHRS and CDR2 YFSETQ. This CDR3 is built from 14 residues. The CDR3 DNA is TGCGCCAGCAGCTTCTCCGGGACTAGAAACGAGCAGTACTTC. Translation gives CASSFSGTRNEQYF.

The genes are TRBV30 and TRBJ2-1, with TRBD2 as a possible D gene (6 bases). Trimming shortened V by 4 bases and J by 8 bases, and 21 bases separated the two germline ends. This CDR3 has 15 residues. The germline gives CDR1 GTSNPN, CDR2 SVGIG (reference sequence). In DNA form, the CDR3 reads TGTGCCTGGAATTCTATAGCGGAGGGGTTGGATGAGCAGTTCTTC. Its protein is CAWNSIAEGLDEQFF. The full variable domain, completed using reference TRBV30 and TRBJ2-1, is SQTIHQWPATLVQPVGSPLSLECTVEGTSNPNLYWYRQAAGRGLQLLFYSVGIGQISSEVPQNLSASRPQDRQFILSSKKLLLSDSGFYLCAWNSIAEGLDEQFFGPGTRLTVL.

The rearrangement joins TRBV19 to TRBJ1-1; D might be TRBD1 (5 bases). Germline loops: CDR1 LNHDA, CDR2 SQIVND (reference sequence). V gave up 2 bases and J gave up 5 bases, with 15 bases separating them. This CDR3 has 15 residues. The CDR3 coding sequence is TGTGCCAGTAGTATAAATCAGGGTGCGAGAACTGAAGCTTTCTTT. Translation: CASSINQGARTEAFF. The full variable domain, in which reference TRBV19 and TRBJ1-1 provide the parts outside the CDR3, is DGGITQSPKYLFRKEGQNVTLSCEQNLNHDAMYWYRQDPGQGLRLIYYSQIVNDFQKGDIAEGYSVSREKKESFPLTVTSAQKNPTAFYLCASSINQGARTEAFFGQGTRLTVV.

V gene TRBV9 combines with J gene TRBJ2-1; 7 bases match TRBD2. CDR1 SGDLS and CDR2 YYNGEE come from the germline V gene. Trimming at V came to 0 bases and at J to 4 bases, leaving 7 bases not matched to a gene. This CDR3 comprises 16 residues. CDR3 in DNA: TGTGCCAGCAGCGTAGCCCTCGGGAGGAAGTACAATGAGCAGTTCTTC. Translated, it gives CASSVALGRKYNEQFF.

The gene calls are TRBV5-8 and TRBJ2-3, with unresolved D. CDR1 SGHTS and CDR2 YDEGEE come from the germline V gene. CDR3 size: 14 residues. V shed 2 bases and J shed 0 bases, with 7 bases lying between them. CDR3 loop: CASSLESSTDTQYF. CDR3 nucleotide sequence: TGTGCCAGCAGCTTAGAATCTAGCACAGATACGCAGTATTTT.

The J gene is TRBJ2-3, the V gene TRBV6-6; 10 positions agree with TRBD2. With V trimmed by 5 bases and J by 4 bases, 6 bases remained unmatched. CDR1 is MNHNY, CDR2 SVGAGI, per germline (reference sequence). The CDR3 length is 15 residues. The CDR3 region has the DNA TGTGCCAGCAGTGGGACTAGCGACCTCCCAGATACGCAGTATTTT. Its protein is CASSGTSDLPDTQYF.

This clone was observed a few times. The rearrangement uses TRBV7-9 and TRBJ2-3; TRBD2 matches 7 bases. V lost 5 bases and J lost 3; bases outside the gene matches: 14. CDR3 size: 17 residues. Germline loops: CDR1 SEHNR, CDR2 FQNEAQ (reference sequence). This CDR3 is CASSAHQRDQLTDTQYF. The CDR3, as DNA: TGTGCCAGCAGCGCCCACCAGCGGGACCAACTAACAGATACGCAGTATTTT.

The chain is built from TRBV11-1 and TRBJ2-1; possibly TRBD1 for D (6 bases). Germline values: CDR1 SGHAT, CDR2 FQDESV (reference sequence). The CDR3 is 15 residues long. V dropped 1 base and J dropped 9 bases, with 16 bases sitting between them. CDR3 amino acids: CASSLVAGTTTEQFF. CDR3 DNA: TGTGCCAGCAGCTTAGTCGCCGGGACAACCACTGAGCAGTTCTTC.

The rearrangement links TRBV27 to TRBJ2-7, with 9 nucleotides matching TRBD1. In germline, CDR1 is MNHEY, CDR2 SMNVEV (reference sequence). This CDR3 has 16 amino acids. J lost 3 bases, V lost 0 bases, and 6 bases had no gene match. The CDR3 region has the DNA TGTGCCAGCAGTTTATCCGCCGGGACAGGGTTCTACGAGCAGTACTTC. The encoded protein is CASSLSAGTGFYEQYF.

The V call is TRBV14, the J call TRBJ2-7; possible D gene TRBD2, 6 bases. Germline values: CDR1 SGHDN, CDR2 FVKESK. The germline V and J ends were trimmed by 4 bases and 3 bases, with 10 bases remaining between them. This CDR3 is 13 amino acids long. The CDR3 region is CASSPDYLYEQYF. The CDR3 bases are TGTGCCAGCAGCCCGGACTACCTCTACGAGCAGTACTTC. Based on the CDR3 plus reference TRBV14 and TRBJ2-7, the full variable domain is EAGVTQFPSHSVIEKGQTVTLRCDPISGHDNLYWYRRVMGKEIKFLLHFVKESKQDESGMPNNRFLAERTGGTYSTLKVQPAELEDSGVYFCASSPDYLYEQYFGPGTRLTVT.

In the case of this clone: The same CDR3 arises from other DNA sequences in this sample as well. This chain links TRBV5-4 with TRBJ1-5, with D unclear. CDR1 is SGHNT and CDR2 is YYREEE in the germline V gene (reference sequence). V shed 2 bases and J shed 4 bases, with 7 bases lying between them. The CDR3 runs to 13 residues. The DNA of the CDR3 is TGTGCCAGCAGCTTTGACGGGAATCAGCCCCAGCATTTT. Translating gives CASSFDGNQPQHF.

The chain has TRBV6-6 and TRBJ2-2; D gene uncertain. From germline, CDR1 is MNHNY and CDR2 SVGAGI (reference sequence). V was pared by 7 bases and J by 4 bases, with 16 bases between. The CDR3 covers 15 residues. CDR3 protein: CASTRSRAGTGELFF. CDR3 coding DNA: TGTGCCAGCACCAGGTCAAGGGCCGGCACCGGGGAGCTGTTTTTT.

The chain has TRBV19 and TRBJ1-1; 11 bases match TRBD1. The CDR3 covers 15 residues. The trim removed 5 bases at V and 6 bases at J, leaving 8 bases unmatched. CDR1 and CDR2 from the germline V gene are LNHDA and SQIVND (reference sequence). The CDR3 region has the DNA TGTGCCAGTAGTGCTGACGGACAGGGGGCCGCTGAAGCTTTCTTT. Translated, it gives CASSADGQGAAEAFF.

This chain joins TRBV4-2 and TRBJ2-2; 8 bases map to TRBD1. The CDR3 is 19 amino acids. V dropped 5 bases and J dropped 3; count of bases not matched to a gene: 17. The germline gives CDR1 LGHNA, CDR2 YNFKEQ. The CDR3 DNA reads TGTGCCAGCAGCGCAACTTGGACAGGGCGCCTTATGGACACCGGGGAGCTGTTTTTT. This translates into CASSATWTGRLMDTGELFF.

This chain links TRBV9 with TRBJ2-1; 9 bases agree with TRBD2. This CDR3 has 15 amino acids. Germline V gene data show CDR1 as SGDLS and CDR2 as YYNGEE. The trim removed 3 bases at V and 6 bases at J, leaving 7 bases unmatched. Here the CDR3 reads CASSAISGSVNEQFF. The CDR3 DNA sequence: TGTGCCAGCAGCGCCATTAGCGGGAGTGTCAATGAGCAGTTCTTC. The variable domain in full, with the rest retrieved from reference TRBV9 and TRBJ2-1, is DSGVTQTPKHLITATGQRVTLRCSPRSGDLSVYWYQQSLDQGLQFLIQYYNGEERAKGNILERFSAQQFPDLHSELNLSSLELGDSALYFCASSAISGSVNEQFFGPGTRLTVL.

The V call is TRBV7-3, the J call TRBJ2-2, with D unclear. The CDR3 length is 12 residues. CDR1 is SGHTA, CDR2 FQGTGA, per germline. The V gene lost 6 bases and the J gene lost 7 bases, with 9 bases spanning the gap. The CDR3 DNA reads as TGTGCCAGCAGGGCTCCCAGCGGGGAGCTGTTTTTT. Protein: CASRAPSGELFF.

This clone came up once. This sequence joins TRBV11-2 and TRBJ2-1, with D tentatively TRBD1 (6 bases). Looked up from germline, CDR1 is SGHAT and CDR2 is FQNNGV. The CDR3 has 16 residues. Trimming removed 1 base at V and 5 bases at J, with 15 bases between. The CDR3: CASSLGVARQDNEQFF. The CDR3 DNA sequence: TGTGCCAGCAGCTTAGGAGTAGCCCGACAGGACAATGAGCAGTTCTTC.

With respect to this clone: This CDR3 is also generated by other DNA sequences in the sample. The rearrangement uses TRBV28 and TRBJ2-7; a weak D match, TRBD1 (6 bases). V dropped 8 bases and J dropped 4 bases, with 9 bases sitting between them. This CDR3 is 11 amino acids long. CDR1 is MDHEN, CDR2 SYDVKM, per germline. The CDR3, as DNA: TGTGCCAGCTCGAGGGGGTACGAGCAGTACTTC. The encoded protein is CASSRGYEQYF.

V usage is TRBV27 and J usage is TRBJ1-3; D gene unclear. Germline loops: CDR1 MNHEY, CDR2 SMNVEV (reference sequence). CDR3 size: 13 residues. The germline V and J ends were trimmed by 8 bases and 2 bases, with 10 bases remaining between them. CDR3 in amino acids: CASWEGAGNTIYF. The CDR3 bases are TGTGCCAGCTGGGAGGGAGCTGGAAACACCATATATTTT.

This clone was recorded only once. The chain joins TRBV9 to TRBJ2-2; D is undetermined. V was cut by 5 bases and J by 6 bases, with 11 bases left in between. Germline V gene lookup returns CDR1 SGDLS and CDR2 YYNGEE. CDR3 length: 13 amino acids. CDR3 in amino acids: CASSLPFPGELFF. CDR3 DNA sequence: TGTGCCAGCAGTTTGCCGTTCCCCGGGGAGCTGTTTTTT.

This rearrangement joins TRBV28 to TRBJ1-1; possible D gene TRBD1, 6 bases. Germline CDR1 is MDHEN and CDR2 is SYDVKM. Trimming removed 4 bases at V and 0 bases at J, with 15 bases between. The CDR3 length is 16 residues. CDR3 in DNA: TGTGCCAGCAGTTCGGAGGGGGAAGGGGTGAACACTGAAGCTTTCTTT. This sequence encodes CASSSEGEGVNTEAFF. Together with reference TRBV28 and TRBJ1-1, the CDR3 gives the full variable domain: DVKVTQSSRYLVKRTGEKVFLECVQDMDHENMFWYRQDPGLGLRLIYFSYDVKMKEKGDIPEGYSVSREKKERFSLILESASTNQTSMYLCASSSEGEGVNTEAFFGQGTRLTVV.

The genes are TRBV10-3 and TRBJ2-7; weak D call: TRBD1 (5 bases). V lost 10 bases and J lost 6, with 13 bases in between. The CDR3 consists of 11 residues. The germline V gene encodes CDR1 ENHRY and CDR2 SYGVKD. In DNA form, the CDR3 reads TGTGCCACCTGGGGCGGCGGCGAGCAGTACTTC. Its translation is CATWGGGEQYF.

The table lists this clone with a count of one. The chain couples TRBV27 to TRBJ2-3, with D perhaps TRBD1 or TRBD2 (5 bases each). The CDR3 consists of 15 residues. The germline CDR1 and CDR2 sequences are MNHEY and SMNVEV (reference sequence). V lost 6 bases to trimming and J lost 6 bases, with 19 bases between them. This CDR3 is CASRVRDPQADTQYF. The CDR3 nucleotides read TGTGCCAGCAGGGTTAGGGACCCACAGGCCGATACGCAGTATTTT.

This chain links TRBV27 with TRBJ2-5; no definite D call. V dropped 3 bases and J dropped 0 bases, with 11 bases sitting between them. Looked up from germline, CDR1 is MNHEY and CDR2 is SMNVEV (reference sequence). The CDR3 extends over 15 amino acids. CDR3: CASSFLGNYQETQYF. The CDR3 nucleotides read TGTGCCAGCAGTTTCCTCGGAAACTACCAAGAGACCCAGTACTTC.

The V gene is TRBV7-9, the J gene TRBJ2-7, with a tentative D call TRBD1 (5 bases). V shed 4 bases and J shed 1 base, with 11 bases lying between them. Germline CDR1 SEHNR, CDR2 FQNEAQ (reference sequence). The CDR3 totals 14 residues. The CDR3 region has the DNA TGTGCCAGCAGCTCGTACAGGAGTTCCTACGAGCAGTACTTC. Its protein product is CASSSYRSSYEQYF.

V usage is TRBV9 and J usage is TRBJ2-5; 7 bases align to TRBD2. V gave up 3 bases and J gave up 5 bases; unmatched junction bases: 7. The length of the CDR3 is 14 residues. Germline V gene sequence: CDR1 SGDLS, CDR2 YYNGEE. This CDR3 reads CASSAGGSRETQYF. CDR3 nucleotides: TGTGCCAGCAGCGCGGGGGGATCCCGGGAGACCCAGTACTTC.

The chain couples TRBV7-9 to TRBJ2-5, with a weak D call TRBD1 (5 bases). Per germline, CDR1 SEHNR and CDR2 FQNEAQ (reference sequence). Trimming took 7 bases from V and 3 from J, leaving 12 bases between them. This CDR3 contains 13 residues. The CDR3 DNA reads TGTGCCAGCAACGACGGCAGGGAAGAGACCCAGTACTTC. Translating it yields CASNDGREETQYF.

The J gene is TRBJ2-1, the V gene TRBV7-8; 11 nucleotides match TRBD2. Germline CDR1 and CDR2: SGHVS and FQNEAQ. The CDR3 spans 18 residues. Losses at the gene ends were 6 bases for V and 6 bases for J; bases not matched to a gene: 16. The CDR3 sequence is CASSFGLAGVGGANEQFF. Written as DNA, the CDR3 is TGTGCCAGCAGTTTCGGACTAGCGGGTGTTGGGGGGGCCAATGAGCAGTTCTTC.

This chain connects TRBV28 to TRBJ1-1; unclear D gene. CDR3 size: 14 residues. CDR1 is MDHEN and CDR2 is SYDVKM in the germline V gene. V lost 7 bases, J lost 1 base, and 13 bases lay in between. The chain's CDR3 is CASTQLSENTEAFF. The CDR3 DNA follows: TGTGCCAGCACCCAATTATCGGAGAACACTGAAGCTTTCTTT.

To note about this clone: The same CDR3 is also encoded by other DNA sequences in this sample. The rearrangement joins TRBV11-2 to TRBJ2-7; D gene unclear. Trimming pared 5 bases from V and 0 bases from J, leaving 8 bases between. This CDR3 spans 13 amino acids. Germline CDR1 is SGHAT and CDR2 is FQNNGV. The DNA for the CDR3 is TGTGCCAGCAGCCTCGGCGGCTCCTACGAGCAGTACTTC. This translates into CASSLGGSYEQYF.

The chain links TRBV7-9 to TRBJ1-2, with D uncertain. Germline loops: CDR1 SEHNR, CDR2 FQNEAQ (reference sequence). V was trimmed by 5 bases and J by 6 bases, leaving 10 bases between them. This CDR3 region has 12 residues. The chain's CDR3 is CASSPHPNGYTF. The CDR3 DNA reads as TGTGCCAGCAGCCCTCACCCTAATGGCTACACCTTC.

V and J are TRBV28 and TRBJ1-1; D may be TRBD1 (6 bases). The CDR3 is 16 amino acids. Per germline, CDR1 MDHEN and CDR2 SYDVKM. V shed 7 bases and J shed 7 bases, with 25 bases lying between them. This CDR3 reads CASNGNGSGGRGEAFF. Here the CDR3 DNA reads TGTGCCAGCAATGGGAACGGTTCCGGGGGCCGAGGTGAAGCTTTCTTT.